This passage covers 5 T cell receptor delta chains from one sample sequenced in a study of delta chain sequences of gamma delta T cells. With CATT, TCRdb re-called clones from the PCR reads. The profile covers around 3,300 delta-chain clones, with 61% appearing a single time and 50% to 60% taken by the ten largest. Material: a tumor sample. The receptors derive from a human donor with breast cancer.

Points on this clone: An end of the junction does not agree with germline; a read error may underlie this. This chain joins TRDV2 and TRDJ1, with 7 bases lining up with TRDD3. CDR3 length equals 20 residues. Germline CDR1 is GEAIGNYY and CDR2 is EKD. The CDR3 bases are TGCGCCTGTGACTGCGTGTCAAGGGAGGGGGATCGGCTATACACCGATAAACTCATCTTT. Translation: CACDCVSREGDRLYTDKLIF.

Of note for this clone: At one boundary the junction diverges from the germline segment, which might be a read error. This CDR3 reads CACDTLGCAYGSLDTQKMIF. In DNA, the CDR3 is TGTGCCTGTGACACCCTAGGTTGTGCATACGGATCCTTGGACACCCAAAAGATGATATTC. The V and J genes are TRDV2 and TRDJ3; tentative D call: TRDD3 (5 bases). Looked up from germline, CDR1 is GEAIGNYY and CDR2 is EKD. The CDR3 length is 20 residues.

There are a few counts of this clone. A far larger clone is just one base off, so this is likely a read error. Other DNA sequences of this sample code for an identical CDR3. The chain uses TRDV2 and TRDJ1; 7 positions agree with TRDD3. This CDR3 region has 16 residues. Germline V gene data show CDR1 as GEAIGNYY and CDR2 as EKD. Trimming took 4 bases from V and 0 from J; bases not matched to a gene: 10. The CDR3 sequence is CACDGLGESYTDKLIF. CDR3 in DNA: TGTGCCTGTGATGGATTGGGGGAATCGTACACCGATAAACTCATCTTT.

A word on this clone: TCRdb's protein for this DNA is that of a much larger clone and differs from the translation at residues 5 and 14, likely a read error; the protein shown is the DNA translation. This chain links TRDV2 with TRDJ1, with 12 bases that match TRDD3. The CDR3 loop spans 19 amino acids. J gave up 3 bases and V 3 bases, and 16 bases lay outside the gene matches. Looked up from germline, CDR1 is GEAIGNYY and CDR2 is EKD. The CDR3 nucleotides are TGTGCCTGTGACGCTATAGGCTGGGGGATACGCGACGGGGCCGATAAACTCATCTTT. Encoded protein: CACDAIGWGIRDGADKLIF.

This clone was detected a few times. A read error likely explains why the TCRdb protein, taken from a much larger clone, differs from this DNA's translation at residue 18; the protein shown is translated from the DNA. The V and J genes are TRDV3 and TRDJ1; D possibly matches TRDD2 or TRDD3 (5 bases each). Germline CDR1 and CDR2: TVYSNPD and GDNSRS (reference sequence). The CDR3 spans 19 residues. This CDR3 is CALPVPSTWGKQYTDKLTF. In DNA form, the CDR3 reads TGTGCCTTGCCCGTCCCTTCAACTTGGGGAAAACAGTACACCGATAAACTCACCTTT.